The 3 T cell receptor beta chains reported below all come from one sample, sequenced in a study of cytomegalovirus exposure and HLA in healthy donors. Libraries were prepared by immunoSEQ multiplex PCR; TCRdb keeps only in-frame clonotypes and omits some of them. The table has around 300,000 clones, approximately 86% seen once. Sequenced: PBMCs. The origin of the receptors is a man younger than 40 in good health and CMV-seronegative.

The chain has TRBV4-1 and TRBJ1-2, with TRBD1 as a possible D gene (5 bases). Germline assignment: CDR1 MGHRA and CDR2 YSYEKL. The V and J ends lost 5 bases and 2 bases respectively, with 15 bases between them. CDR3 size: 15 residues. CDR3 sequence reads: CASSTPGMNNYGYTF. CDR3 sequence (DNA): TGCGCCAGCAGCACCCCAGGGATGAACAACTATGGCTACACCTTC.

This clone was detected once. The V call is TRBV15, the J call TRBJ1-6; D not resolved. The CDR3 length is 16 residues. The germline V gene has CDR1 LNHNV and CDR2 YYDKDF (reference sequence). The V end lost 1 base, the J end lost 7 bases, and 14 bases lay between the germline ends. The CDR3 is CATSRVLGMRNSPLHF. In DNA form, the CDR3 reads TGTGCCACCAGCAGAGTATTAGGAATGCGGAATTCACCCCTCCACTTT.

The rearrangement joins TRBV30 to TRBJ1-2; no reliable D call. Trimming stripped 0 bases from V and 4 bases from J, with 9 bases between. CDR1 and CDR2 (germline): GTSNPN, SVGIG (reference sequence). This CDR3 has 13 amino acids. The CDR3 is CAWSVPEGYGYTF. CDR3 bases: TGTGCCTGGAGTGTACCCGAGGGCTATGGCTACACCTTC.